These T cell receptor beta chains were read from a single sample in a study of CD8 T cells in Susac syndrome. Via MiXCR, TCRdb re-called the immunoSEQ multiplex PCR reads, giving one row per CDR3 protein. The table lists about 200,000 distinct CDR3 sequences, about 95% of them singletons, with about 0.09% in the top ten. Sequencing was carried out using CD4+ T cells from PBMCs. Receptors originate from a human donor with multiple sclerosis. CDR3s include the opening cysteine and the closing phenylalanine or tryptophan. D genes are given only for firm matches. Not every row has a clone size; where given, it reads once, few, many or a size class.

D gene	V gene	J gene	clone size	CDR3 protein	CDR3 DNA
NA	TRBV4-2	TRBJ1-2	NA	CASSLTGAGLNYGYTF	TGTGCCAGCAGCCTCACTGGCGCAGGTCTTAACTATGGCTACACCTTC
NA	TRBV5-1	TRBJ1-2	once	CASSFGSRVDGYTF	TGCGCCAGCAGCTTCGGGAGCAGGGTCGATGGCTACACCTTC
TRBD1	TRBV7-9	TRBJ2-1	NA	CASSTRDRREFF	TGTGCCAGCAGCACCCGGGACAGACGGGAGTTCTTC
NA	TRBV5-1	TRBJ2-2	NA	CASSLKSGSDGELFF	TGCGCCAGCAGCTTGAAGTCAGGGTCGGACGGGGAGCTGTTTTTT
NA	TRBV12-3/TRBV12-4	TRBJ2-1	NA	CASSPSTGSRPFF	TGTGCCAGCAGTCCATCTACTGGTAGCAGGCCGTTCTTC
NA	TRBV20-1	TRBJ2-5	NA	CSARENYQETQYF	TGCAGTGCTAGAGAAAACTATCAAGAGACCCAGTACTTC
NA	TRBV9	TRBJ1-6	NA	CASSVDTYNSPLHF	TGTGCCAGCAGCGTAGATACCTATAATTCACCCCTCCACTTT
NA	TRBV6-1	TRBJ2-7	NA	CASSERAYEQYF	TGTGCCAGCAGTGAAAGAGCCTACGAGCAGTACTTC
NA	TRBV5-6	TRBJ2-3	NA	CASRGHFYTDTQYF	TGTGCCAGCAGGGGACACTTTTACACAGATACGCAGTATTTT
NA	TRBV9	TRBJ2-3	NA	CASSLGGGTHTDTQYF	TGTGCCAGCAGTCTCGGTGGGGGTACCCATACAGATACGCAGTATTTT
TRBD1	TRBV2	TRBJ1-2	NA	CASRNRGRNYGYTF	TGTGCCAGCAGGAACAGGGGAAGAAACTATGGCTACACCTTC
TRBD1	TRBV20-1	TRBJ1-2	NA	CSATGQINYGYTF	TGCAGTGCTACGGGACAGATCAACTATGGCTACACCTTC
NA	TRBV29-1	TRBJ2-5	NA	CSVDAGTMGETQYF	TGCAGCGTCGACGCCGGGACAATGGGGGAGACCCAGTACTTC
NA	TRBV24-1	TRBJ2-1	NA	CATSDYYNNEQFF	TGTGCCACCAGTGATTACTACAACAATGAGCAGTTCTTC
TRBD2	TRBV27	TRBJ2-2	NA	CASSLSTSGGPGELFF	TGTGCCAGCAGTCTCTCGACTAGCGGGGGTCCCGGGGAGCTGTTTTTT
NA	TRBV6-1	TRBJ2-5	NA	CASSLMAGAVQETQYF	TGTGCCAGCAGTCTGATGGCGGGGGCCGTCCAAGAGACCCAGTACTTC
NA	TRBV19	TRBJ2-5	NA	CASSIDRETQYF	TGTGCCAGTAGTATAGATCGGGAGACCCAGTACTTC
TRBD2	TRBV4-1	TRBJ2-7	NA	CASSPAGRAYEQYF	TGCGCCAGCAGCCCTGCGGGGAGGGCCTACGAGCAGTACTTC
TRBD1	TRBV7-8	TRBJ1-1	NA	CASVRDREGTEAFF	TGTGCCAGCGTCAGAGACAGGGAAGGCACTGAAGCTTTCTTT
NA	TRBV20-1	TRBJ2-1	NA	CSARGRAINEQFF	TGCAGTGCGCGAGGGCGGGCTATTAATGAGCAGTTCTTC
TRBD1	TRBV4-1	TRBJ2-5	NA	CASSQIGTAQETQYF	TGCGCCAGCAGCCAGATCGGGACAGCCCAAGAGACCCAGTACTTC
NA	TRBV20-1	TRBJ2-1	NA	CSARRSYNEQFF	TGCAGTGCTAGGCGCTCCTACAATGAGCAGTTCTTC
NA	TRBV20-1	TRBJ1-5	NA	CSARAQGPYQPQHF	TGCAGTGCTAGGGCGCAGGGACCCTACCAGCCCCAGCATTTT
NA	TRBV7-9	TRBJ2-5	NA	CASSLRRETQYF	TGTGCCAGCAGCTTACGGAGGGAGACCCAGTACTTC
NA	TRBV15	TRBJ2-3	NA	CATSRLGDEDTQYF	TGTGCCACCAGCAGACTAGGAGACGAGGATACGCAGTATTTT
TRBD2	TRBV4-1	TRBJ2-3	NA	CASSLEREGTQYF	TGCGCCAGCAGCCTCGAGCGGGAGGGGACGCAGTATTTT
TRBD1	TRBV2	TRBJ1-2	NA	CASIAIQGRRSGYTF	TGTGCCAGCATCGCGATACAGGGGAGGCGTAGTGGCTACACCTTC
NA	TRBV29-1	TRBJ2-1	NA	CSVPPRADNEQFF	TGCAGCGTGCCCCCAAGAGCGGACAATGAGCAGTTCTTC
TRBD2	TRBV20-1	TRBJ2-7	NA	CSAREASGSYEQYF	TGCAGTGCTAGAGAAGCTAGCGGGAGTTACGAGCAGTACTTC
NA	TRBV5-1	TRBJ2-4	once	CASSLEWENIQYF	TGCGCCAGCAGCTTGGAGTGGGAAAACATTCAGTACTTC
TRBD2	TRBV20-1	TRBJ2-7	NA	CSATPAGGSSYEQYF	TGCAGTGCTACCCCCGCGGGAGGGAGCTCCTACGAGCAGTACTTC
NA	TRBV7-9	TRBJ1-4	once	CASSIDRYNEKLFF	TGTGCCAGCAGCATAGACAGATATAATGAAAAACTGTTTTTT
TRBD2	TRBV30	TRBJ2-5	NA	CAWQTGGFWETQYF	TGTGCCTGGCAGACGGGGGGTTTCTGGGAGACCCAGTACTTC
NA	TRBV30	TRBJ2-3	NA	CAWSRLEETDTQYF	TGTGCCTGGAGTAGGTTGGAGGAAACAGATACGCAGTATTTT
NA	TRBV7-9	TRBJ2-7	NA	CASSLGSPPYEQYF	TGTGCCAGCAGCTTAGGCAGTCCCCCTTACGAGCAGTACTTC